This T cell receptor beta chain derives from a study of regulatory T cells in long-lasting Graves disease. About the research overall: Freshly diagnosed Graves' patients had used antithyroid drugs for under 3 months.

Germline CDR1 and CDR2: MDHEN and SYDVKM. The CDR3 has 16 residues. V lost 6 bases to trimming and J lost 4 bases; unmatched junction nucleotides: 10. Indicated time point: newly diagnosed GD, antithyroid drugs for less than 3 months. PBMC-derived RNA was used for the TCR library. Both iRepertoire HTBI primers and Arm-PCR of CDR3 regions were used to build the TCR beta libraries. MiXCR was run by TCRdb on the multiplex PCR reads, yielding one entry per CDR3 protein. The data show 520,000 or so distinct CDR3 sequences, approximately 12% seen once. This sample was shared with a second study, whose subject was T cells in Graves' hyperthyroidism and ophthalmopathy.

This receptor was identified in a woman aged 30 to 39 with Graves disease. Sequenced here: peripheral blood mononuclear cells (PBMCs), sampled at new diagnosis, from a patient treated with antithyroid drugs. The chain joins TRBV28 to TRBJ2-2, with 8 bases fitting TRBD2. This CDR3 is CASSHSGRAGTGELFF. CDR3 bases: TGTGCCAGCAGCCACTCCGGGAGGGCCGGCACCGGGGAGCTGTTTTTT.